This T cell receptor (beta chain) is from a study of control samples from healthy donors and cancer patients (dated by TCRdb to between 2020 and 2021). As for this clone: The clone's antigen remains unknown. Per-base quality was not reported, and no clone a single base away is much larger than it.

Library preparation was by the immunoSEQ multiplex PCR assay. Not all clones reach the TCRdb copy of this immuneACCESS table, which keeps in-frame sequences only. Checked studies attribute under half of the gap to unresolved V genes and leave the rest unexplained. For this sample there are about 160,000 clones; about 87% appear just once. In total, the top ten clones hold around 13% of the sample. The germline V and J ends show losses of 5 bases and 6 bases respectively, and no gene match explains 6 bases of the junction. Per the germline V gene, SGHTA is the CDR1 and FQGTGA is the CDR2. The CDR3 measures 15 amino acids from cysteine to phenylalanine. Only the CDR3 region is kept as DNA, spanning 45 bases read in frame from base 1.

The origin of this receptor is a man aged 30-40 years in good health. The chain is made from TRBV7-3 and TRBJ2-1; 11 bases in the junction line up with TRBD2. Sequenced material: blood. At the DNA level, the sequence is TGTGCCAGCAGCCCCACTAGCGGGGGCCCCAATGAGCAGTTCTTC. It codes for CASSPTSGGPNEQFF.